This TCR beta chain was identified in a study of cytomegalovirus exposure and HLA in healthy donors. General study results and limits: An analysis that came later showed most CMV-associated TCR beta chains appearing HLA-restricted. Later examination showed HLA-associated TCR beta chains had greater clonal expansion than equally common others.

Vbeta (60) and Jbeta (13) primers were used in the PCR. TCRdb keeps only in-frame clones here, not all; method: immunoSEQ multiplex PCR. The data contain over 120,000 clones, about 80% of them singletons. The CDR3 is made up of 14 amino acids. V lost 5 bases and J 4 bases, leaving 14 bases between the germline ends. The germline CDR1 and CDR2 sequences are SGHRS and YFSETQ. As regards this clone: Its antigen is as yet unknown.

The TCR originated in a female donor in good health and CMV-seronegative. Sequencing was carried out using PBMCs. This chain uses TRBV5-1 with TRBJ2-3; TRBD1 is a possible D gene (6 bases). CDR3 sequence: CASSKAYRADTQYF. The CDR3 nucleotides read TGCGCCAGCAGTAAGGCTTACAGGGCAGATACGCAGTATTTT.